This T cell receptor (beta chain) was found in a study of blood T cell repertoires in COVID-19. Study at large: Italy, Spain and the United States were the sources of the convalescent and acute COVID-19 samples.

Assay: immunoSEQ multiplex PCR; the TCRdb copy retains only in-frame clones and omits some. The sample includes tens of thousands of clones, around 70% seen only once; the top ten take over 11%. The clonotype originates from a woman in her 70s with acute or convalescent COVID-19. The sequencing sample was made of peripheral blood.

The CDR3 DNA follows: TGTGCCAGCAGCTTAGTCCAGTCTGGGGCCAACGTCCTGACTTTC. Translated: CASSLVQSGANVLTF. The chain combines TRBV11-1 with TRBJ2-6; D call uncertain. Germline CDR1 and CDR2: SGHAT and FQDESV (reference sequence). The CDR3 totals 15 residues. The germline V and J ends were trimmed by 1 base and 1 base, with 5 bases remaining between them. The full variable domain, its missing parts supplied by reference TRBV11-1 and TRBJ2-6, is EAEVAQSPRYKITEKSQAVAFWCDPISGHATLYWYRQILGQGPELLVQFQDESVVDDSQLPKDRFSAERLKGVDSTLKIQPAELGDSAMYLCASSLVQSGANVLTFGAGSRLTVL.